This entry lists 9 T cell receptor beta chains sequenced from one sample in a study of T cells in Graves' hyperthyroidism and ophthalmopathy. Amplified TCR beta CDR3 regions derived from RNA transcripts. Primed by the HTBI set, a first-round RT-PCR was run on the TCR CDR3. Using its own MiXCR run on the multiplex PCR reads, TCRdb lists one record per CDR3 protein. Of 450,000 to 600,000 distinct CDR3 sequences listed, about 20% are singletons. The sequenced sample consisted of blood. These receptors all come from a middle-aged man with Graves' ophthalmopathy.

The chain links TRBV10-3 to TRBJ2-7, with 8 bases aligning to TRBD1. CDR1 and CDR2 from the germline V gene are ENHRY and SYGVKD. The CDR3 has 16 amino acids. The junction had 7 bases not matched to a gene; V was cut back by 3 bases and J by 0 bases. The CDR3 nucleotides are TGTGCCATCAGTGACTCAGGGGGCCGCAACTCCTACGAGCAGTACTTC. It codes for CAISDSGGRNSYEQYF.

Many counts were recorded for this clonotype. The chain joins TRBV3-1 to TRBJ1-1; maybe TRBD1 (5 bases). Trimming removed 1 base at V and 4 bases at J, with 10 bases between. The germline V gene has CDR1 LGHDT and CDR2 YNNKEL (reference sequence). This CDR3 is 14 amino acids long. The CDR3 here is CASSQAGISTEAFF. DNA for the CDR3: TGTGCCAGCAGCCAAGCAGGGATCAGCACTGAAGCTTTCTTT.

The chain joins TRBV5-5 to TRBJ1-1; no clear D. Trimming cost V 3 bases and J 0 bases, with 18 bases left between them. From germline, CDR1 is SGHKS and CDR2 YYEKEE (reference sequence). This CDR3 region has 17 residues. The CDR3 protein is CASSSREGHRVNTEAFF. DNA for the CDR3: TGTGCCAGCAGCTCCCGGGAGGGCCATCGTGTGAACACTGAAGCTTTCTTT.

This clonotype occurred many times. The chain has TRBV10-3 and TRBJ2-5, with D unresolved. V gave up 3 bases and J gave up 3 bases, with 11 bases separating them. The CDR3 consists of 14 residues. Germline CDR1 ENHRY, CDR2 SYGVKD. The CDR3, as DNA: TGTGCCATCAGTGAAGGCAGGCGGAAAGAGACCCAGTACTTC. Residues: CAISEGRRKETQYF.

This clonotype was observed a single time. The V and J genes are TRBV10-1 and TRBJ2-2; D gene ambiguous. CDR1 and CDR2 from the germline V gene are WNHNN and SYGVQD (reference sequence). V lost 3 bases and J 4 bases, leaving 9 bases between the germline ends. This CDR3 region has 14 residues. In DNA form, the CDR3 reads TGCGCCAGCAGTGATCCTGCCGTCACCGGGGAGCTGTTTTTT. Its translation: CASSDPAVTGELFF.

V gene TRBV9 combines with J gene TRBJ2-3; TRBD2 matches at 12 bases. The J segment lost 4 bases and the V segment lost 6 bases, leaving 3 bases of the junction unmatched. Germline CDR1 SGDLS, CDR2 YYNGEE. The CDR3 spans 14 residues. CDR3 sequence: CASNLAGGPDTQYF. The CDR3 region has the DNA TGTGCCAGCAACCTAGCGGGGGGGCCAGATACGCAGTATTTT.

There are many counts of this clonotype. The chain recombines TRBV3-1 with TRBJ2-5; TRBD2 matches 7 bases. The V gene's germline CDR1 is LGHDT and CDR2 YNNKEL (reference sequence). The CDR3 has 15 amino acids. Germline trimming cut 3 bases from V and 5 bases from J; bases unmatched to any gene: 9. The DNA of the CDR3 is TGTGCCAGCAGCCAGGCGGGACTACCAGCTGAGACCCAGTACTTC. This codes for CASSQAGLPAETQYF.

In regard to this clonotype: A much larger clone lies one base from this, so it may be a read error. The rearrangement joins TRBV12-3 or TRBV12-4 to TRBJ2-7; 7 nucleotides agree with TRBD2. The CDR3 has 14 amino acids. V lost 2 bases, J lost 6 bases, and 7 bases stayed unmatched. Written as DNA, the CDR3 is TGTGCCAGCAGTTTAAAAGCGGGAAATCGCGAGCAGTACTTC. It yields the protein CASSLKAGNREQYF.

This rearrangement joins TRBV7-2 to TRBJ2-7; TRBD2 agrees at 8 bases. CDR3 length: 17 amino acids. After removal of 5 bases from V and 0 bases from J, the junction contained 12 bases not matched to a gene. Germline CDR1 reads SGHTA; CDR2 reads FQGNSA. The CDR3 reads CASSHPNRAGGSYEQYF. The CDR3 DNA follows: TGTGCCAGCAGCCATCCTAACAGGGCGGGGGGCTCCTACGAGCAGTACTTC.